Below, one T cell receptor beta chain is given with its context. This CDR3 contains 15 residues. Trimming took off 4 bases at V and 5 bases at J, with 15 bases between the two ends. Germline-derived CDR1 and CDR2 are SGHNT and YYREEE (reference sequence). Repertoires were generated with immunoSEQ multiplex PCR, while TCRdb's copy carries only in-frame clones and drops some. The sample has fewer than 300,000 clones, 86% seen once. The data derive from a study of blood T cell repertoires in COVID-19. Sequencing used PBMCs or T cells enriched from blood (not recorded which). The chain has TRBV5-4 and TRBJ2-2, with unresolved D. The source is a man aged 18 to 29 who had recovered from COVID-19. Here the CDR3 reads CASSPRGRGTGELFF. The DNA for the CDR3 is TGTGCCAGCAGCCCCCGAGGAAGAGGAACCGGGGAGCTGTTTTTT.